These 24 T cell receptor beta chains were sequenced from one sample in a study of early T cells in non-severe SARS-CoV-2 infection. TCRdb reanalysed the 5' RACE reads using MiXCR and keeps one entry per CDR3 protein. This table holds around 53,000 distinct CDR3 sequences, around 10% found once. The sample was whole blood. The receptors were sampled from an adult who was a healthcare worker with PCR-confirmed SARS-CoV-2 infection or an uninfected control (not recorded which).

This clonotype was detected many times. The V gene is TRBV29-1, the J gene TRBJ2-1, with D unresolved. Trimming took off 5 bases at V and 9 bases at J, with 11 bases between the two ends. The CDR3 contains 11 residues. Germline loops: CDR1 SQVTM, CDR2 ANQGSEA. CDR3 bases: TGCAGCGTTCTAACAATTGTTGAGCAGTTCTTC. Translating gives CSVLTIVEQFF.

The V gene is TRBV6-6, the J gene TRBJ2-2; a possible D gene is TRBD2 (6 bases). The germline V gene has CDR1 MNHNY and CDR2 SVGAGI (reference sequence). The CDR3 loop spans 15 amino acids. Trimming stripped 0 bases from V and 4 bases from J, with 9 bases between. The CDR3 DNA follows: TGTGCCAGCAGTTACTCGACTAGAACCACCGGGGAGCTGTTTTTT. Protein sequence: CASSYSTRTTGELFF.

This clonotype is judged medium-sized. The chain recombines TRBV5-1 with TRBJ2-5; a weak D match, TRBD1 (5 bases). Germline CDR1 SGHRS, CDR2 YFSETQ. This CDR3 contains 16 residues. Deletions cut 0 bases from V and 2 bases from J, with 14 bases between. This CDR3 reads CASSLASDRSQETQYF. For the CDR3, the DNA is TGCGCCAGCAGCTTGGCCTCTGACAGATCACAAGAGACCCAGTACTTC.

This chain uses TRBV11-2 with TRBJ2-5; D is unresolved. Germline V gene sequence: CDR1 SGHAT, CDR2 FQNNGV. CDR3 length: 11 amino acids. The V end lost 5 bases, the J end lost 9 bases, and 10 bases lay between the germline ends. CDR3: CASSPPGAQYF. DNA of the CDR3: TGTGCCAGCAGCCCCCCTGGAGCCCAGTACTTC.

This clonotype was found many times. The chain uses TRBV27 and TRBJ1-5, with no clear D. The CDR3 has 14 amino acids. Germline V lookup: CDR1 MNHEY, CDR2 SMNVEV (reference sequence). V gave up 2 bases and J gave up 0 bases, with 5 bases separating them. The DNA of the CDR3 is TGTGCCAGCAGTTTAGGCGGTAGCAATCAGCCCCAGCATTTT. This encodes CASSLGGSNQPQHF.

This clonotype was detected many times. The chain joins TRBV5-5 to TRBJ1-1, with D perhaps TRBD1 (6 bases). The CDR3 has 13 amino acids. The germline V gene has CDR1 SGHKS and CDR2 YYEKEE (reference sequence). Trimming removed 3 bases at V and 4 bases at J, with 10 bases between. The CDR3, as DNA: TGTGCCAGCAGCTCCCAGGGGCGCACTGAAGCTTTCTTT. As protein: CASSSQGRTEAFF.

This clonotype was counted only a few times. The chain has TRBV29-1 and TRBJ1-1; no clear D gene. V was clipped by 1 base and J by 0 bases, with 6 bases between them. This CDR3 is built from 13 residues. Germline V lookup: CDR1 SQVTM, CDR2 ANQGSEA. The CDR3 protein is CSVEGILNTEAFF. The CDR3 nucleotides are TGCAGCGTTGAAGGGATCCTGAACACTGAAGCTTTCTTT. The complete variable domain, with remaining parts taken from reference TRBV29-1 and TRBJ1-1, reads SAVISQKPSRDICQRGTSLTIQCQVDSQVTMMFWYRQQPGQSLTLIATANQGSEATYESGFVIDKFPISRPNLTFSTLTVSNMSPEDSSIYLCSVEGILNTEAFFGQGTRLTVV.

This clonotype was picked up a small number of times. Given a much more abundant clone one base away, this may be a read error. This rearrangement joins TRBV9 to TRBJ1-1; no clear D gene. The CDR3 length is 16 residues. Germline V gene lookup returns CDR1 SGDLS and CDR2 YYNGEE. The DNA for the CDR3 is TGTGCCGGCAGCCCACAACATTGGGCCATGAACACTGAAGCTTTCTTT. It yields the protein CAGSPQHWAMNTEAFF.

This clonotype occurred a few times. The chain links TRBV15 to TRBJ2-5; unclear D gene. The length of the CDR3 is 14 residues. Per the germline V gene, CDR1 is LNHNV and CDR2 is YYDKDF (reference sequence). Trimming cost V 0 bases and J 5 bases, with 10 bases left between them. The CDR3 DNA is TGTGCCACCAGCAGAGATGCTGGTGCCGAGACCCAGTACTTC. As protein: CATSRDAGAETQYF.

The chain recombines TRBV7-9 with TRBJ2-3, with D unclear. Between the trimmed V and J ends, which lost 6 bases and 3 bases, there was a span of 10 bases. This CDR3 has 13 amino acids. The germline CDR1 and CDR2 sequences are SEHNR and FQNEAQ (reference sequence). CDR3 nucleotides: TGTGCCAGCAGACCTTCGACTACAGATACGCAGTATTTT. This codes for CASRPSTTDTQYF.

This clonotype was found many times. The chain uses TRBV7-9 and TRBJ2-4, with D maybe TRBD2 (7 bases). The CDR3 has 19 amino acids. The V end lost 1 base, the J end lost 9 bases, and 28 bases lay between the germline ends. The germline V gene encodes CDR1 SEHNR and CDR2 FQNEAQ (reference sequence). CDR3 region: CASSLGSWGLADLRAIQYF. The CDR3 bases are TGTGCCAGCAGCTTAGGGTCCTGGGGGCTAGCGGACCTGCGCGCCATTCAGTACTTC.

This clonotype has a count of ten or more. The J gene is TRBJ2-7, the V gene TRBV27; unclear D gene. The CDR3 length is 14 residues. Germline assignment: CDR1 MNHEY and CDR2 SMNVEV (reference sequence). Trimming removed 0 bases from V and 3 bases from J, with 9 bases in between. The CDR3 DNA reads TGTGCCAGCAGTTTATCGGCCAGTTACTACGAGCAGTACTTC. Its translation is CASSLSASYYEQYF.

Many counts were recorded for this clonotype. The chain uses TRBV27 and TRBJ2-3; TRBD2 agrees at 9 bases. This CDR3 contains 18 residues. V shed 3 bases and J 0 bases; nucleotides not matched to a gene: 10. Germline V gives CDR1 MNHEY, CDR2 SMNVEV (reference sequence). CDR3 in amino acids: CASSFGLAGPLSTDTQYF. As DNA, the CDR3 is TGTGCCAGCAGTTTTGGCCTAGCGGGACCCCTAAGCACAGATACGCAGTATTTT.

This clonotype showed up many times. V and J are TRBV5-1 and TRBJ2-1; D may be TRBD2 (6 bases). This CDR3 spans 13 amino acids. V was trimmed by 2 bases and J by 9 bases, leaving 12 bases between them. CDR1 and CDR2 from the germline V gene are SGHRS and YFSETQ. CDR3 sequence (DNA): TGCGCCAGCAGCTTTCCCGGTAGCGGTGAGCAGTTCTTC. This translates into CASSFPGSGEQFF. Variable domain in full (rest from reference TRBV5-1 and TRBJ2-1): KAGVTQTPRYLIKTRGQQVTLSCSPISGHRSVSWYQQTPGQGLQFLFEYFSETQRNKGNFPGRFSGRQFSNSRSEMNVSTLELGDSALYLCASSFPGSGEQFFGPGTRLTVL.

This clonotype was observed a handful of times. V usage is TRBV24-1 and J usage is TRBJ2-1; D is undetermined. This CDR3 is built from 13 residues. V was shortened by 0 bases and J by 6 bases, with 5 bases between the two germline ends. Germline values: CDR1 KGHDR, CDR2 SFDVKD. In DNA form, the CDR3 reads TGTGCCACCAGTGATTTGCGGATCAATGAGCAGTTCTTC. It is translated as CATSDLRINEQFF.

The rearrangement links TRBV7-2 to TRBJ2-7; either TRBD1 or TRBD2 may fit D (5 bases each). V dropped 5 bases and J dropped 7 bases, with 21 bases sitting between them. Germline V gene data show CDR1 as SGHTA and CDR2 as FQGNSA. The CDR3 runs to 15 residues. CDR3 loop: CASSPPGTVVKEQYF. The CDR3 coding sequence is TGTGCCAGCAGCCCGCCCGGGACGGTGGTAAAAGAGCAGTACTTC.

This clonotype turned up a few times. V is TRBV9 and J is TRBJ2-2; D possibly corresponds to TRBD1 (6 bases). Deletions cut 0 bases from V and 3 bases from J, with 9 bases between. CDR1 and CDR2 from the germline V gene are SGDLS and YYNGEE. This CDR3 spans 15 amino acids. The CDR3 here is CASSVADSYTGELFF. For the CDR3, the DNA is TGTGCCAGCAGCGTAGCGGACAGTTACACCGGGGAGCTGTTTTTT.

The chain is built from TRBV7-2 and TRBJ2-7; D perhaps matches TRBD1 (6 bases). Germline loops: CDR1 SGHTA, CDR2 FQGNSA. The CDR3 spans 15 residues. Trimming shortened V by 3 bases and J by 0 bases, and 12 bases separated the two germline ends. The CDR3: CASSFTRQVSYEQYF. CDR3 nucleotide sequence: TGTGCCAGCAGCTTTACCCGACAGGTCTCCTACGAGCAGTACTTC.

This clonotype was detected only a few times. The chain recombines TRBV20-1 with TRBJ2-1, with 7 bases fitting TRBD1. The CDR3 extends over 14 amino acids. CDR1 DFQATT and CDR2 SNEGSKA come from the germline V gene (reference sequence). Trimming removed 4 bases from V and 5 bases from J; junction bases left unmatched: 8. The CDR3 spells CSATQNRGHNEQFF. CDR3 DNA: TGCAGTGCTACACAAAACAGGGGCCACAATGAGCAGTTCTTC.

The chain couples TRBV4-1 to TRBJ1-5, with 7 bases fitting TRBD1. Losses at the gene ends were 3 bases for V and 0 bases for J; bases not matched to a gene: 5. The CDR3 spans 16 residues. Germline V gene lookup returns CDR1 MGHRA and CDR2 YSYEKL. For the CDR3, the DNA is TGCGCCAGCAGCCACCCGACAGGGATTAGCAATCAGCCCCAGCATTTT. The encoded protein is CASSHPTGISNQPQHF.

This chain connects TRBV29-1 to TRBJ2-3, with TRBD1 identical over 7 bases. Germline V gene data show CDR1 as SQVTM and CDR2 as ANQGSEA. The V and J ends lost 7 bases and 2 bases, in that order; junction bases with no gene match: 12. There are 15 residues in the CDR3. Written as DNA, the CDR3 is TGCAGCGGCAGGGGCAGGGGGAGATCCACAGATACGCAGTATTTT. Translated: CSGRGRGRSTDTQYF.

This clonotype has a handful of counts. The chain combines TRBV27 with TRBJ1-6, with D maybe TRBD1 (5 bases). The CDR3 covers 16 residues. Deletions cut 7 bases from V and 5 bases from J, with 18 bases between. Germline V gene data show CDR1 as MNHEY and CDR2 as SMNVEV (reference sequence). In DNA, the CDR3 is TGTGCCAGCACCCCTTTTTGGGGCGCGGATAATTCACCCCTCCACTTT. It specifies CASTPFWGADNSPLHF.

This clonotype occurred many times. The genes are TRBV27 and TRBJ1-1; 9 nucleotides match TRBD1. Germline CDR1 and CDR2: MNHEY and SMNVEV (reference sequence). Losses at the gene ends were 5 bases for V and 7 bases for J; bases not matched to a gene: 5. The CDR3 runs to 13 residues. The CDR3 reads CASSLDRGVEAFF. The CDR3 nucleotides are TGTGCCAGCAGTCTCGACAGGGGGGTTGAAGCTTTCTTT.

This sequence joins TRBV7-2 and TRBJ1-1; D may be TRBD1 (6 bases). CDR1 and CDR2 (germline): SGHTA, FQGNSA. CDR3 length: 16 amino acids. Trimming cost V 5 bases and J 0 bases, with 16 bases left between them. The CDR3 is CASSPRKGGMNTEAFF. In DNA, the CDR3 is TGTGCCAGCAGCCCGCGGAAGGGGGGGATGAACACTGAAGCTTTCTTT.